The sequence of this T cell receptor (beta chain) was determined in a study of molecular identifiers for immune sequencing clone quantification. In this sample, this clonotype turned up many times. TCRdb ran MiXCR on the PCR reads and lists one entry per CDR3 protein. The sample includes around 43,000 distinct CDR3 sequences, less than 20% of them seen just once. Investigators produced naive CD8 libraries from about 20,000 to 1,000,000 sorted cells, drawing on 10%, 30% or 50% RNA. The sorting of naive CD8 T cells used the CD8+CD4-CCR7+CD45RA+ phenotype. The CDR3 is 13 residues long. Germline values: CDR1 MGHRA, CDR2 YSYEKL. Between the trimmed V and J ends, which lost 4 bases and 6 bases, there was a span of 13 bases.

The sequence was obtained from a human donor in good health. Some libraries in this study had Jurkat cell RNA spiked in. The V call is TRBV4-1, the J call TRBJ2-7, with D possibly being TRBD1 (6 bases). The source material was naive CD8+ T cells from blood, with Jurkat cell RNA spiked in. Subset reported: FACS-sorted CD8+CD4-CCR7+CD45RA+ naive T cells. CDR3 residues: CASSPTYRVEQYF. CDR3 bases: TGCGCCAGCAGCCCAACATACAGGGTCGAGCAGTACTTC.